A single sample gave rise to the 20 T cell receptor beta chains below, sequenced in a study of T cell responses to AZD1222 COVID-19 vaccine. TCRdb's copy holds only in-frame clones and misses some; the assay was immunoSEQ multiplex PCR. The profile shows 200,000 or so clones, approximately 92% of them singletons. The sample here was peripheral blood, taken on day 0 of AZD1222 vaccination. These receptors came from an adult in good health.

Concerning this clone itself: Other DNA sequences in this specimen translate into the identical CDR3. The J gene is TRBJ2-7, the V gene TRBV7-8, with TRBD1 matching 7 bases. The CDR3 spans 14 residues. CDR1 is SGHVS, CDR2 FQNEAQ, per germline. The ends lost 1 base at V and 1 base at J; junction bases unmatched: 1. CDR3 protein: CASSLGTGSYEQYF. The CDR3 nucleotides are TGTGCCAGCAGCTTAGGGACAGGTTCCTACGAGCAGTACTTC.

The rearrangement links TRBV5-4 to TRBJ1-1, with D tentatively TRBD1 (5 bases). Germline V gene lookup returns CDR1 SGHNT and CDR2 YYREEE (reference sequence). The CDR3 is 14 amino acids. V lost 4 bases, J lost 4 bases, and 14 bases lay in between. The CDR3 DNA reads as TGTGCCAGCAGCAGGGACGGACTGACCACTGAAGCTTTCTTT. It translates to CASSRDGLTTEAFF.

The V call is TRBV19, the J call TRBJ1-2, with a weak D call TRBD1 (6 bases). The CDR3 has 12 amino acids. Germline V lookup: CDR1 LNHDA, CDR2 SQIVND (reference sequence). V lost 5 bases and J 7 bases, leaving 11 bases between the germline ends. The CDR3 sequence is CASSLGQTGYTF. In nucleotides, the CDR3 is TGTGCCAGTAGTCTAGGACAGACTGGCTACACCTTC.

The chain is built from TRBV7-3 and TRBJ2-2; D is perhaps TRBD1 (7 bases). The CDR3 length is 15 residues. V lost 1 base to trimming and J lost 4 bases, with 10 bases between them. The germline gives CDR1 SGHTA, CDR2 FQGTGA. CDR3 DNA sequence: TGTGCCAGCAGCTTAAACCAGGGGGGCACCGGGGAGCTGTTTTTT. This translates into CASSLNQGGTGELFF.

Written as DNA, the CDR3 is TGCGCCAGCAGCCTCCGGAGGGGGAACACTGAAGCTTTCTTT. Its translation is CASSLRRGNTEAFF. The chain uses TRBV4-1 and TRBJ1-1; TRBD1 might be the D (5 bases). V was shortened by 4 bases and J by 1 base, with 10 bases between the two germline ends. The CDR3 consists of 14 residues. Germline assignment: CDR1 MGHRA and CDR2 YSYEKL.

V and J are TRBV3-1 (or the pseudogene TRBV3-2) and TRBJ1-6; no reliable D call. This CDR3 region has 14 residues. The V gene lost 0 bases and the J gene lost 10 bases, with 10 bases spanning the gap. CDR1 LGHDT and CDR2 YNNKEL come from the germline V gene (reference sequence). The CDR3, as DNA: TGTGCCAGCAGCCAAGATAGGGAAAGGTCACCCCTCCACTTT. Translation: CASSQDRERSPLHF.

The rearrangement links TRBV11-2 to TRBJ2-6; 7 nucleotides match TRBD1. The CDR3 spans 19 residues. The V and J ends lost 2 bases and 1 base, in that order; junction bases with no gene match: 11. Germline V gives CDR1 SGHAT, CDR2 FQNNGV. DNA of the CDR3: TGTGCCAGCAGCTTACGTGGACAGGATTATTGGTCTGGGGCCAACGTCCTGACTTTC. Residues: CASSLRGQDYWSGANVLTF.

The chain is built from TRBV4-1 and TRBJ2-7; no firm D call. CDR3 length: 14 residues. V was pared by 1 base and J by 4 bases, with 11 bases between. Germline V lookup: CDR1 MGHRA, CDR2 YSYEKL. The CDR3 loop reads CASSQVGQPYEQYF. In nucleotides, the CDR3 is TGCGCCAGCAGCCAAGTCGGGCAGCCTTACGAGCAGTACTTC.

J is TRBJ2-7 and V is TRBV3-1 (or the pseudogene TRBV3-2), with 7 bases that match TRBD2. The ends lost 2 bases at V and 0 bases at J; junction bases unmatched: 7. The CDR3 runs to 16 residues. Germline V gene data show CDR1 as LGHDT and CDR2 as YNNKEL (reference sequence). CDR3 residues: CASSQSGIGGSYEQYF. The CDR3 bases are TGTGCCAGCAGCCAAAGCGGGATAGGCGGCTCCTACGAGCAGTACTTC.

In regard to this clone: Because the CDR3's place on the DNA is in doubt, the DNA is left out and the CDR3 is given as listed by TCRdb. J is TRBJ2-6 and V is TRBV28; the D segment call TRBD2 is taken from the table without a DNA check. Per germline, CDR1 MDHEN and CDR2 SYDVKM. The CDR3 numbers 21 amino acids, ends counted. CDR3: CASSSSPPGSGGYSGANVLTF.

The chain combines TRBV4-2 with TRBJ1-2; D perhaps matches TRBD1 (5 bases). The V end lost 0 bases, the J end lost 3 bases, and 11 bases lay between the germline ends. CDR1 and CDR2 (germline): LGHNA, YNFKEQ. The CDR3 sequence is 15 residues long. CDR3 coding DNA: TGTGCCAGCAGCCAAGAAGAGGACACCTACTATGGCTACACCTTC. This encodes CASSQEEDTYYGYTF.

V is TRBV25-1 and J is TRBJ1-6; D gene uncertain. Trimming pared 3 bases from V and 7 bases from J, leaving 22 bases between. Germline CDR1 reads MGHDK; CDR2 reads SYGVNS. The CDR3 spans 18 residues. CDR3 residues: CASSDLREADAWNSPLHF. In nucleotides, the CDR3 is TGTGCCAGCAGTGACCTAAGAGAGGCGGACGCCTGGAATTCACCCCTCCACTTT.

V gene TRBV6-5 combines with J gene TRBJ1-1, with 7 bases lining up with TRBD1. V was pared by 8 bases and J by 0 bases, with 9 bases of the junction left unmatched. Germline CDR1 MNHEY, CDR2 SVGAGI. This CDR3 spans 15 amino acids. CDR3 amino acids: CASPRDSRMNTEAFF. The DNA for the CDR3 is TGTGCCAGCCCGCGGGACAGCAGAATGAACACTGAAGCTTTCTTT.

The chain recombines TRBV28 with TRBJ1-5; a weak D match, TRBD1 (5 bases). The V end lost 6 bases, the J end lost 0 bases, and 18 bases lay between the germline ends. The CDR3 spans 17 residues. CDR1 and CDR2 from the germline V gene are MDHEN and SYDVKM. The CDR3 DNA follows: TGTGCCAGCAGGTCCGAAGGGGCTGGCTATAGCAATCAGCCCCAGCATTTT. This codes for CASRSEGAGYSNQPQHF.

The chain carries TRBV5-6 and TRBJ1-3; D possibly corresponds to TRBD1 (5 bases). Looked up from germline, CDR1 is SGHDT and CDR2 is YYEEEE. The CDR3 has 11 amino acids. Trimming left V 4 bases short and J 8 bases short, with 7 bases between. CDR3: CASSRGDTIYF. CDR3 DNA sequence: TGTGCCAGCAGCCGAGGGGACACCATATATTTT.

V and J are TRBV28 and TRBJ2-1; D may be TRBD1 (6 bases). Trimming cost V 3 bases and J 4 bases, with 7 bases left between them. The CDR3 spans 13 residues. From germline, CDR1 is MDHEN and CDR2 SYDVKM. The CDR3 DNA sequence: TGTGCCAGCAGTTTGGGGGCTTACAATGAGCAGTTCTTC. Translated: CASSLGAYNEQFF.

The V call is TRBV4-3, the J call TRBJ2-6; 10 positions agree with TRBD1. V shed 2 bases, J shed 1 base, and the junction held 5 bases outside the gene matches. Looked up from germline, CDR1 is LGHNA and CDR2 is YSLEER. The CDR3 covers 18 residues. The CDR3 here is CASSQLGQGYSGANVLTF. CDR3 bases: TGCGCCAGCAGCCAATTGGGACAGGGGTATTCTGGGGCCAACGTCCTGACTTTC.

This sequence joins TRBV11-2 and TRBJ2-2, with unresolved D. The germline V and J ends were trimmed by 3 bases and 0 bases, with 5 bases remaining between them. Germline V CDR1 and CDR2: SGHAT, FQNNGV. The CDR3 runs to 14 residues. In DNA, the CDR3 is TGTGCCAGCAGCTTCTTAGCGAACACCGGGGAGCTGTTTTTT. Translated, it gives CASSFLANTGELFF.

The CDR3 nucleotides read TGTGCCAGCAGCTTACGGGGGGGTTTCCAAGAGACCCAGTACTTC. Its translation: CASSLRGGFQETQYF. The V call is TRBV7-2, the J call TRBJ2-5, with TRBD2 matching over 8 bases. CDR1 is SGHTA, CDR2 FQGNSA, per germline. The junction had 3 bases not matched to a gene; V was cut back by 2 bases and J by 1 base. The CDR3 loop spans 15 amino acids.

The V and J genes are TRBV21-1 and TRBJ1-6. TRBV21-1 is a known pseudogene. The CDR3 extends over 16 amino acids. This CDR3 reads CASSKGLYSYNSPLHF. CDR3 nucleotides: TGTGCCAGCAGCAAAGGTCTTTACTCCTATAATTCACCCCTCCACTTT.